The entry below gives a single TCR beta chain sequence along with its context. Its antigen is as yet unknown. The entry originates in a study of cytomegalovirus exposure and HLA in healthy donors. Study-wide findings and caveats: Later analysis suggested links between common viral pathogens and several top significant clusters.

The length of the CDR3 is 15 residues. CDR1 and CDR2 (germline): SNHLY, FYNNEI. Trimming cost V 7 bases and J 1 base, with 15 bases left between them. Primers: 60 Vbeta forward and 13 Jbeta reverse. Sequencing used immunoSEQ multiplex PCR; TCRdb keeps in-frame clones, though not all of them. Of more than 80,000 clones listed, 78% were seen once; the top ten hold over 4.5%. The specimen was PBMCs. The TCR sequence derives from a man aged 18 to 30 in good health and CMV-seropositive. V is TRBV2 and J is TRBJ2-3, with D possibly matching TRBD2 (5 bases). CDR3 sequence (DNA): TGTGCCAGCAAGGTTCGAGACTATGGCACAGATACGCAGTATTTT. It yields the protein CASKVRDYGTDTQYF. Combining the CDR3 with reference TRBV2 and TRBJ2-3 gives the whole variable domain EPEVTQTPSHQVTQMGQEVILRCVPISNHLYFYWYRQILGQKVEFLVSFYNNEISEKSEIFDDQFSVERPDGSNFTLKIRSTKLEDSAMYFCASKVRDYGTDTQYFGPGTRLTVL.